These T cell receptor beta chains were read from a single sample in a study of CXCR4 blockade with PD-1 therapy in pancreatic cancer. The table came from immunoSEQ multiplex PCR; TCRdb's copy has only in-frame clones and leaves some out. The repertoire holds thousands of clones, with about two fifths as singletons. Sequencing was carried out using tumor tissue. The receptors come from a human donor with pancreatic ductal adenocarcinoma. Both conserved end residues are part of each CDR3. Fields, in order: V gene, CDR3 length, CDR3 protein.

v_gene: TRBV18; len: 15; CDR3aa: CASSPRGTENEKLFF
v_gene: TRBV19; len: 16; CDR3aa: CASSIGSEVFGETQYF
v_gene: TRBV6-8; len: 14; CDR3aa: CASREGRGNQPQHF
v_gene: TRBV11-3; len: 14; CDR3aa: CASSIETGAYEQYF
v_gene: TRBV11-3; len: 16; CDR3aa: CASSLDLGRNYNEQFF
v_gene: TRBV11-3; len: 15; CDR3aa: CASSIGRHRGGGYTF
v_gene: TRBV9; len: 14; CDR3aa: CATQLVGQLYEQYF
v_gene: TRBV6-8; len: 19; CDR3aa: CASSFRQADESSYNSPLHF
v_gene: TRBV12-5; len: 13; CDR3aa: CASGLGGTGELFF
v_gene: TRBV19; len: 13; CDR3aa: CASSIDRRNTIYF
v_gene: TRBV9; len: 13; CDR3aa: CASSVGPKYEQYF
v_gene: TRBV11-3; len: 15; CDR3aa: CASSPHGQASYGYTF
v_gene: TRBV15; len: 15; CDR3aa: CATSRDLWGSWGYTF
v_gene: TRBV9; len: 15; CDR3aa: CASSVRGMGGNTIYF
v_gene: TRBV18; len: 12; CDR3aa: CASSPQYNEQFF
v_gene: TRBV10-2; len: 13; CDR3aa: CASSGGVDAEAFF
v_gene: TRBV10-3; len: 15; CDR3aa: CAISESMDRGHEQYF